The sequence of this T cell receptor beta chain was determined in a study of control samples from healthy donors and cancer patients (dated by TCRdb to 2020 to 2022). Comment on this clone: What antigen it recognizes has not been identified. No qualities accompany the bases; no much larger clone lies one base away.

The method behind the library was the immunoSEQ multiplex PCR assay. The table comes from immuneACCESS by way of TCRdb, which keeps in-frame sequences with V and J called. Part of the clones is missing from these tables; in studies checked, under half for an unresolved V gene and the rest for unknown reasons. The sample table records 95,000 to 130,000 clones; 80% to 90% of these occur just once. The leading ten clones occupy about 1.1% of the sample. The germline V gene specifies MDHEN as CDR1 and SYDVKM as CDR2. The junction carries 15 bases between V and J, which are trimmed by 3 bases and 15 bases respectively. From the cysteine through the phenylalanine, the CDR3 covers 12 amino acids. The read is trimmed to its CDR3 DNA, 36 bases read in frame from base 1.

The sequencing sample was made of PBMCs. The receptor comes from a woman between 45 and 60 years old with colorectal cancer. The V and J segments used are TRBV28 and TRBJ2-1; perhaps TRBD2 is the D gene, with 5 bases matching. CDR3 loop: CASSFTAGSRFF. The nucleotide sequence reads TGTGCCAGCAGTTTTACCGCGGGTAGTCGGTTCTTC. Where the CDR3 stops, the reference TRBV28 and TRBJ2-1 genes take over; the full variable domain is DVKVTQSSRYLVKRTGEKVFLECVQDMDHENMFWYRQDPGLGLRLIYFSYDVKMKEKGDIPEGYSVSREKKERFSLILESASTNQTSMYLCASSFTAGSRFFGPGTRLTVL.